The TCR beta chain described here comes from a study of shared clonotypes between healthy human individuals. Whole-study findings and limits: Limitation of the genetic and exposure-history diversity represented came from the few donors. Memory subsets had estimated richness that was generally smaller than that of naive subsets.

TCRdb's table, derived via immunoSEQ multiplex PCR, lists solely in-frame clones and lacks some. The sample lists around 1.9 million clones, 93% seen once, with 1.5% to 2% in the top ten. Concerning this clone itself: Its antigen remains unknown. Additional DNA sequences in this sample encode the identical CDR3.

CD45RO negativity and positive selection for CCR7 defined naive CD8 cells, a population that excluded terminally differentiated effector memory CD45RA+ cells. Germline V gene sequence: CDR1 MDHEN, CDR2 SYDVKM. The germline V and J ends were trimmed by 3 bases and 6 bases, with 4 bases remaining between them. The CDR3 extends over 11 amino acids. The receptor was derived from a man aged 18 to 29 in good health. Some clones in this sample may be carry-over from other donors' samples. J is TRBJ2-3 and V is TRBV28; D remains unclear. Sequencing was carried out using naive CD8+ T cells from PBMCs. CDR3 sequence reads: CASSLVDTQYF. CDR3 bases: TGTGCCAGCAGTTTGGTGGATACGCAGTATTTT.